The sequence of this T cell receptor beta chain was determined in a study of blood T cell repertoires in COVID-19. Study overall: Samples representing acute and convalescent COVID-19 were sourced from the United States, Italy and Spain. Sources were T cells, B-cell-depleted T cells, or PBMCs; the material itself was cDNA or gDNA.

Original processing notes: Amplification from reference gene primers served as the basis for estimated nucleated cell counts. Clones were sequenced by immunoSEQ multiplex PCR, and TCRdb holds only the in-frame ones, with some missing. The V and J calls and clone size were taken over from that table, and D and trimming were inferred from the DNA. The data hold some 230,000 clones, with roughly 84% observed a single time. The germline gives CDR1 SGHRS, CDR2 YFSETQ. Deletions cut 4 bases from V and 4 bases from J, with 11 bases between. This CDR3 spans 13 amino acids. Material for sequencing was peripheral blood. This clonotype was obtained from a man aged 40-55 years with acute or convalescent COVID-19. The chain is built from TRBV5-1 and TRBJ1-2; D is ambiguous. CDR3 sequence reads: CASSPAEGYGYTF. DNA for the CDR3: TGCGCCAGCAGCCCGGCAGAGGGCTATGGCTACACCTTC.